This T cell receptor beta chain was obtained from a study of monozygotic twins with inflammatory bowel disease. Germline V lookup: CDR1 SGHRS, CDR2 YFSETQ. This CDR3 region has 11 residues. As to this clonotype: The antigen is undetermined.

Study-wide results and caveats: In these data, no single strong IBD-associated signal or clonotype received support. Some repertoire variability may stem from patients' differing immunosuppressive treatments.

PCR of TCRalpha and TCRbeta cDNA was nested, with two rounds of about 15 and 9 cycles. TCRdb reprocessed the 5' RACE reads and stores each CDR3 protein as one record, lacking DNA. The sample has roughly 200,000 distinct CDR3 sequences. The rearrangement joins TRBV5-1 to TRBJ2-1; TCRdb's D call of TRBD1 is untestable without DNA. This clonotype was obtained from a human donor with ulcerative colitis or Crohn's disease, or a healthy co-twin of an affected twin (not recorded which). Material: blood. The CDR3 region is CASEQGDEQFF.